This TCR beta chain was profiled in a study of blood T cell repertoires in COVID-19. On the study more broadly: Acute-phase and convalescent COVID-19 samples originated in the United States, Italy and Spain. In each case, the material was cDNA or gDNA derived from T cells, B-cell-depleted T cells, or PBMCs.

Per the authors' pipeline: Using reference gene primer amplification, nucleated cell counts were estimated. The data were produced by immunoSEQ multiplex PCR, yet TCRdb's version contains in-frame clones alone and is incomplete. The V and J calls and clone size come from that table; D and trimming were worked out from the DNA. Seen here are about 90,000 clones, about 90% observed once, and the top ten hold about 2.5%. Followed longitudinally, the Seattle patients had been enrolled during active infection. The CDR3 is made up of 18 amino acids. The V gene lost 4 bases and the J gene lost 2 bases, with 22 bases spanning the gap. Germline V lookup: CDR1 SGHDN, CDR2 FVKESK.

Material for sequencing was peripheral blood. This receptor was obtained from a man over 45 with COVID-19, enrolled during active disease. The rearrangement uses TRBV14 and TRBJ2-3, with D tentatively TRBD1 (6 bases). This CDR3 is CASSRDPTGRRTTDTQYF. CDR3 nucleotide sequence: TGTGCCAGCAGCCGCGATCCGACAGGTCGAAGAACCACAGATACGCAGTATTTT. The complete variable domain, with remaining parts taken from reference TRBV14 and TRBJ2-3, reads EAGVTQFPSHSVIEKGQTVTLRCDPISGHDNLYWYRRVMGKEIKFLLHFVKESKQDESGMPNNRFLAERTGGTYSTLKVQPAELEDSGVYFCASSRDPTGRRTTDTQYFGPGTRLTVL.